The 19 T cell receptor beta chains below come from one sample, sequenced in a study of T-cell reconstitution after alpha-beta-depleted transplantation in children (dated by TCRdb to about 2016). Preparation of the library involved PCR. The sequencer listed for this sample is Illumina HiSeq 2500. Molecular barcoding was employed in the preparation of TCR libraries, with unique molecular identifiers being used to normalize TCRbeta repertoire quantification. The raw public data were reprocessed by TCRdb itself: fastp quality trimming at Q25, MiXCR clonotype calling, in-frame beta chains only. Each CDR3 protein gets just one entry, which takes the most common genes and DNA from the rows behind it. Here the sample has 600,000 to 700,000 distinct CDR3 sequences; 16% occur a single time. The ten largest account for 0.8% to 1.1% of the sample. Sequenced material: PBMCs from the stem cell graft donor, taken from the stem cell graft. Source of these receptors: a human donor who donated a stem cell graft to a child with acute myeloid leukemia.

The gene calls are TRBV20-1 and TRBJ2-5; the D gene is possibly TRBD2 (6 bases). The CDR3 is 13 residues long. From germline, CDR1 is DFQATT and CDR2 SNEGSKA (reference sequence). The CDR3, as DNA: TGCGGGCGGGGCAGGCCCCAGCGAGAGACCCAGTACTTC. Residues: CGRGRPQRETQYF.

This clonotype was seen repeatedly, ten times or more. The chain uses TRBV20-1 and TRBJ2-7, with D maybe TRBD2 (6 bases). CDR1 and CDR2 (germline): DFQATT, SNEGSKA (reference sequence). The CDR3 contains 12 residues. V was shortened by 3 bases and J by 2 bases, with 8 bases between the two germline ends. The CDR3 DNA reads as TGCAGTGCTAGGGAGGGGCCCTACGAGCAGTACTTC. Translated, it gives CSAREGPYEQYF.

The rearrangement uses TRBV12-3 or TRBV12-4 and TRBJ1-2, with TRBD1 as a possible D gene (5 bases). V was pared by 6 bases and J by 5 bases, with 25 bases between. This CDR3 has 17 amino acids. This chain's CDR3 is CASSSRDRLEMSYGYTF. DNA of the CDR3: TGTGCCAGCAGCTCCCGGGACCGCTTAGAAATGTCATATGGCTACACCTTC.

The chain carries TRBV12-3 or TRBV12-4 and TRBJ1-2; 8 positions match TRBD1. J was trimmed by 6 bases and V by 3 bases; bases with no gene match: 9. This CDR3 region has 15 residues. The CDR3 region is CASSFRGRGLNGYTF. The CDR3 DNA reads TGTGCCAGCAGTTTTCGGGGCAGGGGGCTTAATGGCTACACCTTC.

This clonotype was seen a handful of times. This rearrangement joins TRBV12-5 to TRBJ2-7; 11 nucleotides align to TRBD2. The CDR3 covers 16 residues. Trimming cost V 4 bases and J 3 bases; bases outside gene matches: 8. Per germline, CDR1 LGHNT and CDR2 FRNRAP. CDR3 nucleotides: TGTGCTAGTGGTTCCCAACGACTAGCGGGACACTACGAGCAGTACGTC. This codes for CASGSQRLAGHYEQYV.

This clonotype was found many times. The gene calls are TRBV12-3 or TRBV12-4 and TRBJ1-1; maybe TRBD1 (5 bases). The length of the CDR3 is 15 residues. V lost 8 bases and J 4 bases, leaving 20 bases between the germline ends. The CDR3, as DNA: TGTGCCAGCGGACCGACAGATCCCCGGGGCACTGAAGCTTTCTTT. Protein: CASGPTDPRGTEAFF.

This chain links TRBV7-2 with TRBJ2-7; D may be TRBD2 (7 bases). V was clipped by 7 bases and J by 2 bases, with 18 bases between them. The CDR3 length is 15 residues. CDR1 is SGHTA and CDR2 is FQGNSA in the germline V gene. CDR3 amino acids: CASIPGGGGTYEQYF. The CDR3 DNA is TGTGCCAGCATTCCGGGGGGCGGGGGAACCTACGAGCAGTACTTC. The whole variable domain, filled in from reference TRBV7-2 and TRBJ2-7, reads GAGVSQSPSNKVTEKGKDVELRCDPISGHTALYWYRQSLGQGLEFLIYFQGNSAPDKSGLPSDRFSAERTGGSVSTLTIQRTQQEDSAVYLCASIPGGGGTYEQYFGPGTRLTVT.

The table lists this clonotype with many counts. The rearrangement joins TRBV20-1 to TRBJ2-1, with 13 bases identical to TRBD2. With V trimmed by 5 bases and J by 7 bases, 8 bases remained unmatched. CDR3 length: 15 residues. Germline V gene data show CDR1 as DFQATT and CDR2 as SNEGSKA (reference sequence). The CDR3 here is CSARRLAGGWNEQFF. CDR3 sequence (DNA): TGCAGTGCTCGCCGACTAGCGGGGGGCTGGAATGAGCAGTTCTTC.

This clonotype was counted at least ten times. This chain uses TRBV6-2 or TRBV6-3 with TRBJ2-1, with a tentative D call TRBD2 (5 bases). CDR3 length equals 13 residues. The germline V gene has CDR1 MNHEY and CDR2 SVGEGT. The V and J ends lost 7 bases and 5 bases respectively, with 12 bases between them. The CDR3 coding sequence is TGTGCCAGCATCAAGGCGGGCGACAATGAGCAGTTCTTC. It specifies CASIKAGDNEQFF.

This clonotype was observed once. V usage is TRBV6-1 and J usage is TRBJ2-6; 11 bases agree with TRBD1. The CDR3 consists of 17 residues. After removal of 4 bases from V and 2 bases from J, the junction contained 4 bases not matched to a gene. Per the germline V gene, CDR1 is MNHNS and CDR2 is SASEGT. CDR3 sequence: CASSGGQGEAGANVLTF. The CDR3 bases are TGTGCCAGCAGTGGGGGACAGGGGGAGGCTGGGGCCAACGTCCTGACTTTC.

Ten or more counts support this clonotype. The chain employs TRBV20-1 and TRBJ1-6; D ambiguous. Per the germline V gene, CDR1 is DFQATT and CDR2 is SNEGSKA (reference sequence). Deletions cut 6 bases from V and 9 bases from J, with 18 bases between. The CDR3 is made up of 14 amino acids. The CDR3, as DNA: TGCAGTGCGGGTTTTGTTCAACCGAGTTCACCCCTCCACTTT. Translated: CSAGFVQPSSPLHF.

The V and J genes are TRBV2 and TRBJ1-1; TRBD1 is a possible D gene (6 bases). This CDR3 contains 13 residues. The V and J ends lost 6 bases and 6 bases respectively, with 14 bases between them. CDR1 and CDR2 (germline): SNHLY, FYNNEI. This CDR3 is CASRLEGGSEAFF. CDR3 coding DNA: TGTGCCAGCAGGCTGGAGGGGGGGTCTGAAGCTTTCTTT.

This clonotype has a count of ten or more. The chain uses TRBV12-3 or TRBV12-4 and TRBJ2-5; D gene unclear. V was trimmed by 1 base and J by 5 bases, leaving 14 bases between them. The CDR3 sequence is 15 residues long. DNA of the CDR3: TGTGCCAGCAGTTTAGAGGTCCAGGCCGAGGAGACCCAGTACTTC. This encodes CASSLEVQAEETQYF.

This clonotype has only one observation. This chain joins TRBV7-2 and TRBJ1-4, with a tentative D call TRBD1 (5 bases). V was shortened by 2 bases and J by 8 bases, with 18 bases between the two germline ends. Germline lookup yields CDR1 SGHTA and CDR2 FQGNSA. The CDR3 runs to 16 residues. CDR3 sequence (DNA): TGTGCCAGCAGCTTATACGGTGGAGGGGTAGGGGAAAAACTGTTTTTT. It specifies CASSLYGGGVGEKLFF.

This clonotype was picked up many times. The chain is built from TRBV5-1 and TRBJ2-7; D is perhaps TRBD1 (7 bases). The CDR3 is 12 amino acids. CDR1 and CDR2 (germline): SGHRS, YFSETQ. V lost 4 bases and J 6 bases, leaving 11 bases between the germline ends. CDR3 coding DNA: TGCGCCAGCAGCACCCAGGGGGGCGAGCAGTACTTC. Its protein product is CASSTQGGEQYF. The variable domain in full, with the rest retrieved from reference TRBV5-1 and TRBJ2-7, is KAGVTQTPRYLIKTRGQQVTLSCSPISGHRSVSWYQQTPGQGLQFLFEYFSETQRNKGNFPGRFSGRQFSNSRSEMNVSTLELGDSALYLCASSTQGGEQYFGPGTRLTVT.

In this sample, this clonotype turned up many times. The chain has TRBV21-1 and TRBJ2-5; the table assigns TRBD1, which was not confirmed against the DNA. TRBV21-1 corresponds to a pseudogene. CDR3 size: 14 residues. CDR3 sequence (DNA): TGTGCCAGCACCCTGACCCGGGATGCGGAGACCCAGTACTTC. Translated, it gives CASTLTRDAETQYF.

Concerning this clonotype: A much larger clone sits a single nucleotide away, making a read error possible. The rearrangement joins TRBV20-1 to TRBJ1-4, with TRBD1 identical over 7 bases. This CDR3 has 17 amino acids. Germline V CDR1 and CDR2: DFQATT, SNEGSKA (reference sequence). The DNA for the CDR3 is TGCTGTGCTAGAGCCCGGACAGGAACTGCAACTAATGAAAAACTGTTTTTT. Amino acid sequence: CCARARTGTATNEKLFF.

This clonotype was detected ten times or more. The J gene is TRBJ1-1, the V gene TRBV30, with D perhaps TRBD1 (6 bases). V was pared by 1 base and J by 9 bases, with 12 bases between. There are 12 residues in the CDR3. CDR1 and CDR2 (germline): GTSNPN, SVGIG (reference sequence). The CDR3 protein is CAWSATGLKAFF. CDR3 bases: TGTGCCTGGAGTGCCACAGGGCTGAAAGCTTTCTTT.

This clonotype showed up many times. The rearrangement links TRBV20-1 to TRBJ2-3, with 9 bases that match TRBD2. The V gene end was trimmed by 0 bases and the J gene end by 5 bases; junction bases not matched to a gene: 9. The germline CDR1 and CDR2 sequences are DFQATT and SNEGSKA (reference sequence). The CDR3 contains 16 residues. This CDR3 is CSARDRASGVVDTQYF. In DNA form, the CDR3 reads TGCAGTGCTAGAGATAGGGCTAGCGGGGTAGTAGATACGCAGTATTTT.